The source of this T cell receptor (beta chain) is a study of OX40 agonist ivuxolimab in advanced cancers. Study-level information: As their treatment, patients were administered ivuxolimab, an agonistic anti-OX40 (CD134) antibody. General study results and limits: Low clonal expansion, among the lowest seen, marked partial responders at 0.1-3.0 mg/kg.

Method: immunoSEQ multiplex PCR; TCRdb's copy keeps in-frame clones and lacks some. Among about 82,000 clones listed, 75% to 90% were seen once. V trimming: 4 bases; J trimming: 4 bases; junction bases outside the gene matches: 5. Germline V gene sequence: CDR1 SGHTS, CDR2 YDEGEE. The CDR3 has 14 amino acids. Regarding this clone: Its cognate antigen is unknown.

The chain recombines TRBV5-8 with TRBJ1-5, with TRBD1 matching 7 bases. This TCR was recovered from an adult with an advanced solid tumor such as melanoma, head and neck, liver or kidney cancer. The source was CD4+ or CD8+ T cells sorted from blood, collected in a trial of the OX40 agonist ivuxolimab. CDR3 DNA: TGTGCCAGCAGCCCAGGGGGGGGAAATCAGCCCCAGCATTTT. This encodes CASSPGGGNQPQHF.